This passage covers 32 T cell receptor beta chains from one sample sequenced in a study of T-cell memory formation after mild COVID-19. TCRdb processed the 5' RACE reads anew with MiXCR; each CDR3 protein has one entry. The table has under 250,000 distinct CDR3 sequences, roughly 10% seen once. The sequenced material came from PBMCs or a T cell subset sorted from them (not recorded which). These receptors were collected from a man between 18 and 35 years old who had mild COVID-19 (a few samples of this study predate the infection). Cell type and time point are not known.

The chain recombines TRBV29-1 with TRBJ1-1; unclear D gene. Per the germline V gene, CDR1 is SQVTM and CDR2 is ANQGSEA. V was trimmed by 6 bases and J by 0 bases, leaving 14 bases between them. The CDR3 runs to 14 residues. CDR3 sequence reads: CSVTPGSLNTEAFF. As DNA, the CDR3 is TGCAGCGTGACACCAGGCTCCCTGAACACTGAAGCTTTCTTT. Combining the CDR3 with reference TRBV29-1 and TRBJ1-1 gives the whole variable domain SAVISQKPSRDICQRGTSLTIQCQVDSQVTMMFWYRQQPGQSLTLIATANQGSEATYESGFVIDKFPISRPNLTFSTLTVSNMSPEDSSIYLCSVTPGSLNTEAFFGQGTRLTVV.

This clonotype has ten or more counts. The chain recombines TRBV4-3 with TRBJ2-7, with 8 nucleotides matching TRBD1. V shed 0 bases and J 8 bases; nucleotides not matched to a gene: 6. This CDR3 has 14 amino acids. Germline CDR1 and CDR2: LGHNA and YSLEER. The CDR3 protein is CASSQEGGQGKQYF. The CDR3 DNA reads TGCGCCAGCAGCCAAGAAGGCGGACAGGGCAAGCAGTACTTC.

This clonotype was recorded a few times. The chain has TRBV4-3 and TRBJ2-2; possible D gene TRBD2, 5 bases. Germline-derived CDR1 and CDR2 are LGHNA and YSLEER. There are 15 residues in the CDR3. V was shortened by 2 bases and J by 3 bases, with 10 bases between the two germline ends. The CDR3 nucleotides are TGCGCCAGCAGCCAAAGGGAGTCTGACACCGGGGAGCTGTTTTTT. Residues: CASSQRESDTGELFF.

This clonotype was detected a few times. The V and J genes are TRBV12-3 or TRBV12-4 and TRBJ2-1; 8 bases map to TRBD1. The CDR3 is 16 residues long. V shed 4 bases, J shed 2 bases, and the junction held 7 bases outside the gene matches. CDR3 sequence reads: CASSSSDRAAYNEQFF. CDR3 bases: TGTGCCAGCAGTTCCTCGGACAGGGCGGCCTACAATGAGCAGTTCTTC.

V is TRBV7-2 and J is TRBJ2-2, with D unclear. This CDR3 is 16 amino acids long. The germline V and J ends were trimmed by 1 base and 0 bases, with 9 bases remaining between them. The germline CDR1 and CDR2 sequences are SGHTA and FQGNSA. CDR3 sequence: CASSLVTIANTGELFF. The CDR3 region has the DNA TGTGCCAGCAGCTTAGTAACTATCGCGAACACCGGGGAGCTGTTTTTT. Together with reference TRBV7-2 and TRBJ2-2, the CDR3 gives the full variable domain: GAGVSQSPSNKVTEKGKDVELRCDPISGHTALYWYRQSLGQGLEFLIYFQGNSAPDKSGLPSDRFSAERTGGSVSTLTIQRTQQEDSAVYLCASSLVTIANTGELFFGEGSRLTVL.

This clonotype was observed a handful of times. The chain links TRBV7-2 to TRBJ2-7; TRBD2 is a possible D gene (6 bases). Germline V gene data show CDR1 as SGHTA and CDR2 as FQGNSA. Trimming cost V 3 bases and J 0 bases, with 9 bases left between them. This CDR3 contains 14 residues. CDR3 amino acids: CASSFNGGSYEQYF. The CDR3 region has the DNA TGTGCCAGCAGCTTCAACGGGGGCTCCTACGAGCAGTACTTC.

CDR3 sequence reads: CASSSAGTQLRTEAFF. In DNA form, the CDR3 reads TGTGCCAGCAGTTCCGCCGGGACCCAACTGAGAACTGAAGCTTTCTTT. V and J are TRBV12-3 or TRBV12-4 and TRBJ1-1, with TRBD1 as a possible D gene (5 bases). The CDR3 runs to 16 residues. Trimming took 4 bases from V and 5 from J, leaving 20 bases between them.

The genes are TRBV19 and TRBJ1-5; 9 positions match TRBD1. Germline CDR1 LNHDA, CDR2 SQIVND (reference sequence). The CDR3 consists of 17 residues. V shed 3 bases and J 4 bases; nucleotides not matched to a gene: 10. This chain's CDR3 is CASSIFLGQGSNQPQHF. The CDR3 DNA is TGTGCCAGTAGTATTTTCCTCGGACAGGGGTCGAATCAGCCCCAGCATTTT.

This clonotype was counted between two and nine times. This sequence joins TRBV7-3 and TRBJ2-1; D is undetermined. Germline V gene sequence: CDR1 SGHTA, CDR2 FQGTGA. The V end lost 5 bases, the J end lost 5 bases, and 7 bases lay between the germline ends. The CDR3 is 12 amino acids. The CDR3 DNA reads TGTGCCAGCAGCCGGTCCGACAATGAGCAGTTCTTC. Protein sequence: CASSRSDNEQFF.

This clonotype was detected a few times. The chain is built from TRBV11-2 and TRBJ1-2, with D tentatively TRBD1 (5 bases). The CDR3 is 14 residues long. With 4 bases removed from V and 4 bases from J, the gap between germline ends came to 13 bases. The germline gives CDR1 SGHAT, CDR2 FQNNGV. As DNA, the CDR3 is TGTGCCAGCAGCTCGCCCCGGGGCTCCTATGGCTACACCTTC. This codes for CASSSPRGSYGYTF. The full variable domain, in which reference TRBV11-2 and TRBJ1-2 provide the parts outside the CDR3, is EAGVAQSPRYKIIEKRQSVAFWCNPISGHATLYWYQQILGQGPKLLIQFQNNGVVDDSQLPKDRFSAERLKGVDSTLKIQPAKLEDSAVYLCASSSPRGSYGYTFGSGTRLTVV.

This clonotype was counted a few times. The chain joins TRBV5-1 to TRBJ1-3; D is ambiguous. V was cut by 2 bases and J by 1 base, with 7 bases left in between. The CDR3 consists of 14 residues. Germline lookup yields CDR1 SGHRS and CDR2 YFSETQ. This CDR3 is CASSFTGSGNTIYF. The CDR3 region has the DNA TGCGCCAGCAGCTTCACCGGATCTGGAAACACCATATATTTT. The variable domain in full, with the rest retrieved from reference TRBV5-1 and TRBJ1-3, is KAGVTQTPRYLIKTRGQQVTLSCSPISGHRSVSWYQQTPGQGLQFLFEYFSETQRNKGNFPGRFSGRQFSNSRSEMNVSTLELGDSALYLCASSFTGSGNTIYFGEGSWLTVV.

This rearrangement joins TRBV12-3 or TRBV12-4 to TRBJ1-5; perhaps TRBD1 as D (6 bases). V lost 6 bases and J lost 4, with 19 bases in between. The CDR3 length is 16 residues. The CDR3 loop is CASRQDRALRNQPQHF. CDR3 nucleotide sequence: TGTGCCAGCAGGCAGGACAGAGCGCTGAGGAATCAGCCCCAGCATTTT.

This clonotype has ten or more counts. V gene TRBV10-3 combines with J gene TRBJ2-1; weak D call: TRBD1 (6 bases). Germline V gene lookup returns CDR1 ENHRY and CDR2 SYGVKD. Deletions cut 5 bases from V and 9 bases from J, with 14 bases between. The CDR3 covers 13 residues. The CDR3 loop is CAISSTGFREQFF. In DNA form, the CDR3 reads TGTGCCATCAGTTCAACAGGGTTTCGTGAGCAGTTCTTC.

This clonotype turned up a few times. This chain connects TRBV28 to TRBJ1-1, with D uncertain. Trimming left V 8 bases short and J 0 bases short, with 7 bases between. Germline V gene data show CDR1 as MDHEN and CDR2 as SYDVKM. This CDR3 is 12 amino acids long. This CDR3 reads CASWSMNTEAFF. CDR3 DNA sequence: TGTGCCAGCTGGAGCATGAACACTGAAGCTTTCTTT.

The V call is TRBV30, the J call TRBJ2-3; 8 bases fit TRBD2. This CDR3 is 13 amino acids long. The germline gives CDR1 GTSNPN, CDR2 SVGIG (reference sequence). The trim removed 4 bases at V and 9 bases at J, leaving 9 bases unmatched. This CDR3 is CAWKAGAIETQYF. In DNA, the CDR3 is TGTGCCTGGAAAGCGGGAGCCATAGAAACGCAGTATTTT.

V gene TRBV20-1 combines with J gene TRBJ2-3; the D gene could be TRBD1 or TRBD2 (5 bases each). The CDR3 runs 17 residues. CDR1 DFQATT and CDR2 SNEGSKA come from the germline V gene (reference sequence). V was shortened by 4 bases and J by 0 bases, with 20 bases between the two germline ends. The CDR3 region is CSATSRGRDGSTDTQYF. The CDR3 nucleotides read TGCAGTGCTACCAGCCGGGGCCGGGACGGAAGCACAGATACGCAGTATTTT.

This chain joins TRBV27 and TRBJ2-3; 7 bases align to TRBD2. Germline CDR1 MNHEY, CDR2 SMNVEV (reference sequence). The CDR3 is made up of 13 amino acids. V shed 6 bases, J shed 4 bases, and the junction held 4 bases outside the gene matches. The CDR3 coding sequence is TGTGCCAGCAGGCATGGGGGGGCAGATACGCAGTATTTT. Encoded protein: CASRHGGADTQYF.

The chain is built from TRBV6-6 and TRBJ1-4; 8 nucleotides match TRBD1. After removal of 3 bases from V and 8 bases from J, the junction contained 5 bases not matched to a gene. Germline CDR1 and CDR2: MNHNY and SVGAGI (reference sequence). This CDR3 comprises 14 residues. CDR3 sequence (DNA): TGTGCCAGCAGTTATGGGACAGGCAGGGAAAAACTGTTTTTT. Translation: CASSYGTGREKLFF.

This clonotype was recorded a few times. The rearrangement uses TRBV2 and TRBJ2-7; the D gene could be TRBD1 or TRBD2 (6 bases each). The V gene's germline CDR1 is SNHLY and CDR2 FYNNEI. V lost 6 bases and J 6 bases, leaving 24 bases between the germline ends. This CDR3 is built from 16 residues. The CDR3 DNA reads as TGTGCCAGCAGCGATTCTCCGGGGGCCCAGGATCGCGAGCAGTACTTC. It translates to CASSDSPGAQDREQYF.

The chain has TRBV9 and TRBJ2-7; D call uncertain. Germline assignment: CDR1 SGDLS and CDR2 YYNGEE. The CDR3 contains 13 residues. The ends were cut back, 0 bases at V and 6 bases at J, with 10 bases in the middle. CDR3 sequence: CASSVGGEIEQYF. CDR3 nucleotide sequence: TGTGCCAGCAGCGTAGGTGGCGAGATCGAGCAGTACTTC.

The chain uses TRBV20-1 and TRBJ2-1, with 10 bases lining up with TRBD1. The CDR3 runs 14 residues. Per the germline V gene, CDR1 is DFQATT and CDR2 is SNEGSKA (reference sequence). Trimming took 3 bases from V and 8 from J; bases not matched to a gene: 7. The CDR3 loop is CSARSRTGGDEQFF. CDR3 DNA sequence: TGCAGTGCTAGGTCTAGGACAGGGGGTGATGAGCAGTTCTTC.

This clonotype was found a few times. The chain has TRBV6-6 and TRBJ2-5, with D unclear. The germline V gene has CDR1 MNHNY and CDR2 SVGAGI (reference sequence). CDR3 length: 14 amino acids. With 6 bases removed from V and 3 bases from J, the gap between germline ends came to 14 bases. This CDR3 is CASRGFDWKETQYF. CDR3 in DNA: TGTGCCAGCAGGGGCTTCGACTGGAAAGAGACCCAGTACTTC.

This clonotype was seen only a few times. The J gene is TRBJ1-2, the V gene TRBV4-1, with D possibly being TRBD1 (5 bases). Between the trimmed V and J ends, which lost 6 bases and 0 bases, there was a span of 14 bases. Germline CDR1 MGHRA, CDR2 YSYEKL. This CDR3 is 15 amino acids long. In DNA, the CDR3 is TGCGCCAGCAGACGCCCGGGGGGAACTAACTATGGCTACACCTTC. It specifies CASRRPGGTNYGYTF.

In its sample, this clonotype was seen many times. This chain uses TRBV7-2 with TRBJ2-5; D uncertain. The V gene lost 2 bases and the J gene lost 11 bases, with 12 bases spanning the gap. This CDR3 is built from 12 residues. Germline CDR1 reads SGHTA; CDR2 reads FQGNSA. The CDR3 here is CASSLSSRAQYF. Written as DNA, the CDR3 is TGTGCCAGCAGCTTAAGCTCTCGGGCGCAGTACTTC.

The rearrangement joins TRBV10-3 to TRBJ1-1; no clear D. Germline CDR1 is ENHRY and CDR2 is SYGVKD. The CDR3 spans 14 residues. V was trimmed by 4 bases and J by 1 base, leaving 10 bases between them. The CDR3 nucleotides read TGTGCCATCAGTGTCCAGGCCGCGAACACTGAAGCTTTCTTT. This sequence encodes CAISVQAANTEAFF.

A few counts support this clonotype. The CDR3, as DNA: TGTGCCTGGAGTGTTAAGGGGGATGGCTATGGCTACACCTTC. It yields the protein CAWSVKGDGYGYTF. The V gene is TRBV30, the J gene TRBJ1-2, with D possibly being TRBD1 (6 bases). Germline CDR1 reads GTSNPN; CDR2 reads SVGIG (reference sequence). V lost 0 bases, J lost 4 bases, and 12 bases lay in between. The CDR3 totals 14 residues.

This clonotype showed up many times. The chain couples TRBV6-2 or TRBV6-3 to TRBJ2-3; D is undetermined. The germline CDR1 and CDR2 sequences are MNHEY and SVGEGT. The CDR3 extends over 15 amino acids. V shed 2 bases and J shed 4 bases, with 13 bases lying between them. The CDR3 here is CASSYEWQVPDTQYF. CDR3 nucleotide sequence: TGTGCCAGCAGTTACGAGTGGCAGGTCCCAGATACGCAGTATTTT.

This sequence joins TRBV12-3 or TRBV12-4 and TRBJ1-3; 10 bases are a match to TRBD1. The length of the CDR3 is 15 residues. Losses at the gene ends were 6 bases for V and 1 base for J; bases not matched to a gene: 3. The CDR3 DNA sequence: TGTGCCAGCAGGCCGGGACAGGGGTCTGGAAACACCATATATTTT. Amino acid sequence: CASRPGQGSGNTIYF.

This chain uses TRBV5-1 with TRBJ2-5; D may be TRBD1 or TRBD2 (5 bases each). CDR3 length: 15 amino acids. Germline-derived CDR1 and CDR2 are SGHRS and YFSETQ. The V end lost 7 bases, the J end lost 1 base, and 17 bases lay between the germline ends. The DNA of the CDR3 is TGCGCCAGCTCGGGAACGGGGCGAATCCAAGAGACCCAGTACTTC. The encoded protein is CASSGTGRIQETQYF. Looking up the rest from reference TRBV5-1 and TRBJ2-5 gives the full variable domain: KAGVTQTPRYLIKTRGQQVTLSCSPISGHRSVSWYQQTPGQGLQFLFEYFSETQRNKGNFPGRFSGRQFSNSRSEMNVSTLELGDSALYLCASSGTGRIQETQYFGPGTRLLVL.

CDR3 residues: CASTLGGYGYTF. The CDR3 coding sequence is TGTGCCAGCACTTTGGGAGGCTATGGCTACACCTTC. J is TRBJ1-2 and V is TRBV12-3 or TRBV12-4; D is unclear. Trimming took 7 bases from V and 4 from J, leaving 10 bases between them. The CDR3 has 12 residues.

The table lists this clonotype with a few counts. The chain joins TRBV5-6 to TRBJ2-7; TRBD2 might be the D (5 bases). With 4 bases removed from V and 3 bases from J, the gap between germline ends came to 14 bases. The CDR3 covers 14 residues. Germline CDR1 and CDR2: SGHDT and YYEEEE. CDR3 residues: CASSDPLGIYEQYV. CDR3 coding DNA: TGTGCCAGCAGCGACCCCCTCGGGATCTACGAGCAGTACGTC.

At least ten counts were recorded for this clonotype. The rearrangement links TRBV7-9 to TRBJ2-7; D not resolved. V lost 7 bases and J 4 bases, leaving 11 bases between the germline ends. Germline V lookup: CDR1 SEHNR, CDR2 FQNEAQ (reference sequence). This CDR3 is 12 amino acids long. The chain's CDR3 is CASNPVVYEQYF. The CDR3 DNA reads TGTGCCAGCAACCCGGTTGTATACGAGCAGTACTTC.